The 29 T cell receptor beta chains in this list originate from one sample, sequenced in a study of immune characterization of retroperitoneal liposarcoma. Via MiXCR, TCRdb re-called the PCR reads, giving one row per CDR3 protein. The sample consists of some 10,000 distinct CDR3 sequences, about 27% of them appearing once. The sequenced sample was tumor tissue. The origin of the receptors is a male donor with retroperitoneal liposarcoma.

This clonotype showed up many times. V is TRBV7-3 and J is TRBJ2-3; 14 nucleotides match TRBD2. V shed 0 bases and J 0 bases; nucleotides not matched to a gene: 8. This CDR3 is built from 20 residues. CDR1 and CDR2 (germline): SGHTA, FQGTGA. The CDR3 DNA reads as TGTGCCAGCAGCTTAACCCGACTAGCGGGAGGGGCCTCTAGCACAGATACGCAGTATTTT. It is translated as CASSLTRLAGGASSTDTQYF.

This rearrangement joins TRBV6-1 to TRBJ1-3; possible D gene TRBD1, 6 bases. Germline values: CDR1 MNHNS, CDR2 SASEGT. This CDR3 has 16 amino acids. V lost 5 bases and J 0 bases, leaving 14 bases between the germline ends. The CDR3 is CASSPTGFPSGNTIYF. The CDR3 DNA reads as TGTGCCAGCAGTCCGACAGGCTTCCCCTCTGGAAACACCATATATTTT.

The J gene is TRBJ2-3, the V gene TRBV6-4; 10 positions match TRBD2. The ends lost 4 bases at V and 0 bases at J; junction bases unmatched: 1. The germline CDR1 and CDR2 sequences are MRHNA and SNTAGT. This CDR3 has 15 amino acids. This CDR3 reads CASSVTSGSTDTQYF. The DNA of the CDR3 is TGTGCCAGCAGTGTGACTAGCGGGAGCACAGATACGCAGTATTTT.

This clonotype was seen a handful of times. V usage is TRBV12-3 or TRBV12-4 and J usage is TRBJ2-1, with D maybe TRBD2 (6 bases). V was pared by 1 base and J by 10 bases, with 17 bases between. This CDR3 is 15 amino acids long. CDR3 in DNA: TGTGCCAGCAGTTTAGTACGGGGGTTAGGTGGCGAGCAGTTCTTC. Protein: CASSLVRGLGGEQFF.

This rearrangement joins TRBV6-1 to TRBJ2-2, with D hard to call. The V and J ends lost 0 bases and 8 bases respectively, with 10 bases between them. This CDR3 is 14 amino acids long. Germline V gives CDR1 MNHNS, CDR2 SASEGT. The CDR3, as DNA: TGTGCCAGCAGTGAAGCGCTTTGGGAAGGGGAGCTGTTTTTT. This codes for CASSEALWEGELFF.

In nucleotides, the CDR3 is TGTGCCAGCAGCCCGGGACTAGCGGGAGGACAAGAGACCCAGTTCTTC. Its translation: CASSPGLAGGQETQFF. The chain links TRBV11-2 to TRBJ2-1; TRBD2 agrees at 15 bases. With 5 bases clipped from V and 13 bases from J, the junction kept 12 bases outside the gene matches. Looked up from germline, CDR1 is SGHAT and CDR2 is FQNNGV. The length of the CDR3 is 16 residues.

The CDR3 loop reads CASSVTSEANQPQHF. CDR3 sequence (DNA): TGTGCCAGCAGTGTTACTTCCGAAGCAAATCAGCCCCAGCATTTT. V is TRBV6-1 and J is TRBJ1-5; D remains unclear. The CDR3 spans 15 residues. V shed 4 bases and J shed 4 bases, with 14 bases lying between them. CDR1 and CDR2 (germline): MNHNS, SASEGT.

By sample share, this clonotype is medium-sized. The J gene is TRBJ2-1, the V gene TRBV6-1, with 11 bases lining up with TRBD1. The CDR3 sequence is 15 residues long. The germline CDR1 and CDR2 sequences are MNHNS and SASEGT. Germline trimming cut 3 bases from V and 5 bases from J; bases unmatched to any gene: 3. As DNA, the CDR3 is TGTGCCAGCAGTGATGGGACAGGGGGTCACAATGAGCAGTTCTTC. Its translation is CASSDGTGGHNEQFF.

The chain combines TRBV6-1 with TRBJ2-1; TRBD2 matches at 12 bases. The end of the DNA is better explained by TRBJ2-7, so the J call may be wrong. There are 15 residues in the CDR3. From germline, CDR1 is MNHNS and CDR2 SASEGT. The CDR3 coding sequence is TGTGCCAGCAGCCAAACTAGCGGGGGGCGGTACGAGCAGTACTTC. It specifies CASSQTSGGRYEQYF.

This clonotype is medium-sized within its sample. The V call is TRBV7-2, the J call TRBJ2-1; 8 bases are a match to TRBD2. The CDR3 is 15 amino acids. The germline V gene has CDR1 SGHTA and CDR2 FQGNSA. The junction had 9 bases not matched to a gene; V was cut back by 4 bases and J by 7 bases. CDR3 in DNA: TGTGCCAGCAGCTCGACGGCGGGAGGACGGAATGAGCAGTTCTTC. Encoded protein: CASSSTAGGRNEQFF.

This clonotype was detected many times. The CDR3 loop is CASRTRGQGYGYTF. The CDR3 bases are TGTGCCAGCAGAACCAGGGGGCAAGGTTATGGCTACACCTTC. The genes are TRBV6-1 and TRBJ1-2, with 8 bases fitting TRBD1. The germline gives CDR1 MNHNS, CDR2 SASEGT. The CDR3 is made up of 14 amino acids. V was clipped by 6 bases and J by 5 bases; unmatched bases: 8.

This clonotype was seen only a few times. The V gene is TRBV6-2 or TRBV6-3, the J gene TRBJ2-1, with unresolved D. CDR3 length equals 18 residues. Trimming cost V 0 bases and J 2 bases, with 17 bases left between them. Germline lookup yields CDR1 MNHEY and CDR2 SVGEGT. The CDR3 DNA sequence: TGTGCCAGCAGTTACTCCCCACAGAGCCCCGACGCCTACAATGAGCAGTTCTTC. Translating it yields CASSYSPQSPDAYNEQFF.

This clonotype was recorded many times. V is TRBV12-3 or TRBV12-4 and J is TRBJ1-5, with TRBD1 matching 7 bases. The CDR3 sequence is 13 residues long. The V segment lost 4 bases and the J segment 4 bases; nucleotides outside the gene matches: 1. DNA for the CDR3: TGTGCCAGCAGTTGGGGACAGAATCAGCCCCAGCATTTT. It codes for CASSWGQNQPQHF.

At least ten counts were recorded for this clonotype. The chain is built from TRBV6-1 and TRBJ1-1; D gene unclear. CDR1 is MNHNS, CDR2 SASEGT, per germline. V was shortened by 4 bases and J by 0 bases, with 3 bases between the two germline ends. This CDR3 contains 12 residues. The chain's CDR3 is CASSALNTEAFF. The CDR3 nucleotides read TGTGCCAGCAGTGCACTGAACACTGAAGCTTTCTTT.

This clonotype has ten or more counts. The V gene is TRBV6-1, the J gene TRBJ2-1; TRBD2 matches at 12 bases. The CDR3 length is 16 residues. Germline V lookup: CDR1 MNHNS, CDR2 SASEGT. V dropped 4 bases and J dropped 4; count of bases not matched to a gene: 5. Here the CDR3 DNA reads TGTGCCAGCAGTGGGGGACTAGCGGGTTTGTACAATGAGCAGTTCTTC. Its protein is CASSGGLAGLYNEQFF.

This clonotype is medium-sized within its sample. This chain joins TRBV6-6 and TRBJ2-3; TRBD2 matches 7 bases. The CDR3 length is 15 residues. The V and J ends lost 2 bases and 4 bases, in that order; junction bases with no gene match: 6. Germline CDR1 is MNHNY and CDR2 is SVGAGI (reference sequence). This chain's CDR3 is CASSYKAGWSDTQYF. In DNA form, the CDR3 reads TGTGCCAGCAGTTACAAAGCGGGATGGTCAGATACGCAGTATTTT.

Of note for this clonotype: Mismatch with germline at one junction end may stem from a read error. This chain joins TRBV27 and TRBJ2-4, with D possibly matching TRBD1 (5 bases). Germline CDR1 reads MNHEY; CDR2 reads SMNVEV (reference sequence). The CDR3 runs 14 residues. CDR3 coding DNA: TGTGCCAGCAGTTTATGGACAAGCAATTTACCCCTCCACTTC. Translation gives CASSLWTSNLPLHF.

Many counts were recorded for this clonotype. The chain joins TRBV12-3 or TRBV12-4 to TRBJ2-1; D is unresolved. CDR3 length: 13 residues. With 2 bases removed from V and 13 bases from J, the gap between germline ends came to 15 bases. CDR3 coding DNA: TGTGCCAGCAGTTTAAGGCAGCTAGAGACCCAGTTCTTC. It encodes CASSLRQLETQFF.

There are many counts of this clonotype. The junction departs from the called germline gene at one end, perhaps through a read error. DNA for the CDR3: TGTGCTAGCAGCCGGGGTTACACAGATACGCAGTATTTT. Translation gives CASSRGYTDTQYF. The chain joins TRBV7-6 to TRBJ2-3, with D perhaps matching TRBD2 (5 bases). Germline V gives CDR1 SGHVS, CDR2 FNYEAQ. This CDR3 contains 13 residues.

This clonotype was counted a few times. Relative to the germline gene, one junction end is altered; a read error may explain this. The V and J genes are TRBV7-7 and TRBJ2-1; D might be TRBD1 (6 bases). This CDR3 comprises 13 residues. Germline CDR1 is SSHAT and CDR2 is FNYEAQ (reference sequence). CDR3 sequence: CASSLSGDYEQFF. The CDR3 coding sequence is TGTGCTAGCAGCTTATCAGGGGATTACGAGCAGTTCTTC.

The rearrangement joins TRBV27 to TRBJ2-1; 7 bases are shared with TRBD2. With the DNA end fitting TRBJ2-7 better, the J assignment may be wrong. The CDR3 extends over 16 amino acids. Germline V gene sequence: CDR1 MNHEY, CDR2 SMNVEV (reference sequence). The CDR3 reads CASSLVAGAIYNEQYF. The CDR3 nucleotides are TGTGCCAGCAGTTTAGTAGCGGGTGCAATATACAATGAGCAGTACTTC.

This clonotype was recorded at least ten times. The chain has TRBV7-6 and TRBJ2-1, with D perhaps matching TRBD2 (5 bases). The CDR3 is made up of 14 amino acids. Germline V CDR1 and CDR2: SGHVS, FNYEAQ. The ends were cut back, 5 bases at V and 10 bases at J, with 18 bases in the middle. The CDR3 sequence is CASSPEGLAYEQFF. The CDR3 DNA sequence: TGTGCCAGCAGCCCCGAAGGCCTAGCCTACGAGCAGTTCTTC.

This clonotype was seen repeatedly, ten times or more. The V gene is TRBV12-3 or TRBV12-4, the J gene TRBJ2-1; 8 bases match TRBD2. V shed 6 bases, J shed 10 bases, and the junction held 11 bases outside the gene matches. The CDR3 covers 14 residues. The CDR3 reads CASSMSGRAYEQFF. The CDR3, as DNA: TGTGCCAGCAGCATGAGCGGGAGAGCCTACGAGCAGTTCTTC.

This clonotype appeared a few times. The DNA of the CDR3 is TGCGCCAGCAGCCAAAACGATCAGTCAGACTGGCTCCAAGAGACCCAGTACTTC. Protein sequence: CASSQNDQSDWLQETQYF. The rearrangement joins TRBV4-1 to TRBJ2-5; D uncertain. The ends were cut back, 2 bases at V and 1 base at J, with 20 bases in the middle. CDR1 is MGHRA, CDR2 YSYEKL, per germline. The CDR3 totals 18 residues.

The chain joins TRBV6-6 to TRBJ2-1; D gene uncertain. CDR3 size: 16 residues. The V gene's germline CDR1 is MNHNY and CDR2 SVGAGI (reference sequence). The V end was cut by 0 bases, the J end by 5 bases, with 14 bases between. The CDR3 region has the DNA TGTGCCAGCAGTTACTCGAATGGACCTTACCACAATGAGCAGTTCTTC. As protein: CASSYSNGPYHNEQFF.

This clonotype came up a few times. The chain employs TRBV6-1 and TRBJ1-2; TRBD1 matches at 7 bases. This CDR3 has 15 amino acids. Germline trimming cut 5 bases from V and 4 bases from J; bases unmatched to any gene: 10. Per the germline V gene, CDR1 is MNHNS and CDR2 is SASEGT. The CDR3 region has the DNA TGTGCCAGCAGTTTCTACAGGGGAGGGGGCTATGGCTACACCTTC. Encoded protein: CASSFYRGGGYGYTF.

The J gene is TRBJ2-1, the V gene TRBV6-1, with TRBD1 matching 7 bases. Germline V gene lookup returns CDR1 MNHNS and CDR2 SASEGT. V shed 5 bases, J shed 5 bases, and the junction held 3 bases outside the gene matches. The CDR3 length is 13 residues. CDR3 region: CASSYTGDNEQFF. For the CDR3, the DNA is TGTGCCAGCAGTTACACAGGGGACAATGAGCAGTTCTTC.

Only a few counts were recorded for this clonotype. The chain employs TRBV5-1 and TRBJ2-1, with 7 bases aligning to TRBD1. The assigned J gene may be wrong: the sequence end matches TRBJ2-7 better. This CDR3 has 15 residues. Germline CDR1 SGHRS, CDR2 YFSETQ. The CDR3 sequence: CASSLGGTEYNEQYF. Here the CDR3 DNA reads TGCGCCAGCAGCTTGGGTGGGACAGAGTACAATGAGCAGTACTTC.

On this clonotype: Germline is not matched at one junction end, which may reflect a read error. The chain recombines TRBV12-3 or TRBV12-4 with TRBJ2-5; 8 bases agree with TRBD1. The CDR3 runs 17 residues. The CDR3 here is CASRGGADREIHSPLHF. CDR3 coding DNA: TGTGCCAGCAGGGGGGGTGCGGACAGGGAGATACATTCACCCCTCCACTTC.